This T cell receptor beta chain was identified during a study of blood T cell repertoires in COVID-19. Per germline, CDR1 SGHRS and CDR2 YFSETQ. V was clipped by 3 bases and J by 2 bases; unmatched bases: 5. The CDR3 contains 15 residues. This clone has a handful of counts. Libraries were prepared by immunoSEQ multiplex PCR; TCRdb keeps only in-frame clonotypes and omits some of them. The sample lists around 290,000 clones, nearly 90% occurring once. The sequence derives from a woman aged 25 to 39 who had recovered from COVID-19. This chain uses TRBV5-1 with TRBJ2-3, with 8 bases fitting TRBD2. The sample was PBMCs or T cells enriched from blood (not recorded which). CDR3 bases: TGCGCCAGCAGCTCATCACTAGCGGCCACAGATACGCAGTATTTT. Translation: CASSSSLAATDTQYF.